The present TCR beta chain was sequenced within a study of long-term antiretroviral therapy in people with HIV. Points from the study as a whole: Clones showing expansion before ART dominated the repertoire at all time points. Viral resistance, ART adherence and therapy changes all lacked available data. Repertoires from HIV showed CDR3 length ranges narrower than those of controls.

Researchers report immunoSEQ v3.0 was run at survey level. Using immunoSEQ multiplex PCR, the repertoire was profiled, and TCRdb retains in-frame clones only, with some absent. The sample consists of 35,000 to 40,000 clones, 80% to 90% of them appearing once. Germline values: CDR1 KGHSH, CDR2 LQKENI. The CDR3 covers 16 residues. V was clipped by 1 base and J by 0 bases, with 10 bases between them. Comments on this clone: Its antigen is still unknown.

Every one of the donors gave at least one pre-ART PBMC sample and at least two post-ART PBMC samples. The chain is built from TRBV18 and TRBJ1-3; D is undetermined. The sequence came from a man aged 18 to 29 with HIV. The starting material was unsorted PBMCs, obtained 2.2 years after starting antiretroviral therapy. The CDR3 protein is CASSPRFVSSGNTIYF. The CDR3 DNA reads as TGTGCCAGCTCACCACGTTTTGTCAGCTCTGGAAACACCATATATTTT.